One T cell receptor (beta chain) is described in this entry. Its cognate antigen is unknown. Mismatch with germline at one junction end may stem from a read error. Only in-frame clones appear in the TCRdb table, and some are missing; sequencing was by immunoSEQ multiplex PCR. This sample carries about 6,800 clones, approximately 80% of them seen once, and the ten largest clones take under 60%. The CDR3 totals 12 residues. Germline loops: CDR1 SSHAT, CDR2 FNYEAQ (reference sequence). The data derive from a study of PD-1 blockade in classical Hodgkin lymphoma. Whole-study findings and limits: In newly diagnosed patients, baseline TCR diversity was reportedly below that of healthy donors.

Each patient's relapse followed autologous stem cell transplantation, and brentuximab vedotin exposure varied. This receptor was identified in a human donor with classical Hodgkin lymphoma. The sequencing used peripheral blood mononuclear cells (PBMCs), collected before the second cycle of nivolumab. This chain connects TRBV7-7 to TRBJ2-5, with no clear D. CDR3 region: CASSPVGETQYF. The DNA of the CDR3 is TGTGCTAGCAGCCCAGTAGGGGAGACCCAGTACTTC.